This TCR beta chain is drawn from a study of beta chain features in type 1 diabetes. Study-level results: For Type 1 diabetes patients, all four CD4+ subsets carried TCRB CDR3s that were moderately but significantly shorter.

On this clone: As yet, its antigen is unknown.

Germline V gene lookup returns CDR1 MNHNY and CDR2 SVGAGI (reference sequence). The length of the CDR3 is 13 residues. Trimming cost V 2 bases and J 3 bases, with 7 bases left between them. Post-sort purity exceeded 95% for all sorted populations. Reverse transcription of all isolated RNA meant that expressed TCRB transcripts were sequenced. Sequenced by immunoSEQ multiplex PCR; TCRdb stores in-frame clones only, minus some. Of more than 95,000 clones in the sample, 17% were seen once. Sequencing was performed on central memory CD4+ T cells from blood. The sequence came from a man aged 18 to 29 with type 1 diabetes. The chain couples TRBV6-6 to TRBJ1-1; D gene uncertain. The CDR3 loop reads CASSYVAYTEAFF. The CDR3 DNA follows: TGTGCCAGCAGTTACGTGGCGTACACTGAAGCTTTCTTT.